Following are 32 T cell receptor beta chains from one sample sequenced in a study of blood T cell repertoires in COVID-19. The assay was immunoSEQ multiplex PCR, and TCRdb's table has in-frame clones only and misses some. The sample lists tens of thousands of clones; over 80% were seen once. The source material was peripheral blood. The receptors stem from a human donor in a cohort sampled during active COVID-19.

This clone was seen a handful of times. This chain connects TRBV5-1 to TRBJ1-1; 10 nucleotides line up with TRBD1. V shed 6 bases, J shed 10 bases, and the junction held 9 bases outside the gene matches. The CDR3 has 13 residues. The V gene's germline CDR1 is SGHRS and CDR2 YFSETQ. The CDR3 nucleotides are TGCGCCAGCACCTTTGATGGACAGGGGGGAGCTTTCTTT. It specifies CASTFDGQGGAFF.

The chain joins TRBV5-1 to TRBJ2-3; 9 bases map to TRBD1. CDR1 is SGHRS, CDR2 YFSETQ, per germline. V lost 0 bases and J lost 6; bases outside the gene matches: 14. The CDR3 is 18 residues long. The CDR3 sequence: CASSLARSGTGFMDTQYF. CDR3 nucleotides: TGCGCCAGCAGCTTGGCCAGGTCAGGGACAGGGTTCATGGATACGCAGTATTTT.

The chain has TRBV12-3 or TRBV12-4 and TRBJ1-4; no clear D gene. V was trimmed by 6 bases and J by 7 bases, leaving 12 bases between them. CDR3 length: 13 amino acids. The CDR3 loop reads CASSPDPGEKLFF. The CDR3 bases are TGTGCCAGCAGCCCTGACCCAGGTGAAAAACTGTTTTTT.

The genes are TRBV2 and TRBJ2-7; 7 bases map to TRBD2. The CDR3 spans 12 residues. J was trimmed by 2 bases and V by 8 bases; bases with no gene match: 3. Germline assignment: CDR1 SNHLY and CDR2 FYNNEI. CDR3 residues: CASGGGPYEQYF. The DNA of the CDR3 is TGTGCCAGCGGGGGAGGGCCCTACGAGCAGTACTTC.

The rearrangement links TRBV19 to TRBJ2-3, with 8 bases aligning to TRBD1. The trim removed 9 bases at V and 0 bases at J, leaving 2 bases unmatched. CDR1 and CDR2 (germline): LNHDA, SQIVND (reference sequence). This CDR3 contains 13 residues. CDR3 in amino acids: CASDRGSTDTQYF. The CDR3 DNA reads TGTGCCAGCGACAGGGGCAGCACAGATACGCAGTATTTT.

The CDR3 spells CSAPRDGTIYF. The CDR3 DNA reads as TGCAGTGCCCCCCGGGATGGGACCATATATTTT. This sequence joins TRBV20-1 and TRBJ1-3; no clear D gene. Germline assignment: CDR1 DFQATT and CDR2 SNEGSKA (reference sequence). V dropped 6 bases and J dropped 10 bases, with 13 bases sitting between them. The CDR3 loop spans 11 amino acids.

A remark on this clone: The same CDR3 also results from other DNA sequences found in this sample. The genes are TRBV12-3 or TRBV12-4 and TRBJ2-2; D not resolved. The V end lost 5 bases, the J end lost 3 bases, and 4 bases lay between the germline ends. CDR3 length: 12 amino acids. The CDR3: CASSLYTGELFF. For the CDR3, the DNA is TGTGCCAGCAGTCTTTACACCGGGGAGCTGTTTTTT.

V and J are TRBV6-6 and TRBJ2-1; D unclear. Germline CDR1 and CDR2: MNHNY and SVGAGI (reference sequence). This CDR3 spans 11 amino acids. With 6 bases removed from V and 12 bases from J, the gap between germline ends came to 12 bases. The CDR3 nucleotides read TGTGCCAGCAGCCCAGGTTTAGGGCAGTTCTTC. Residues: CASSPGLGQFF.

The chain carries TRBV7-2 and TRBJ1-1; TRBD1 might be the D (6 bases). Trimming shortened V by 7 bases and J by 1 base, and 10 bases separated the two germline ends. Germline CDR1 reads SGHTA; CDR2 reads FQGNSA. There are 13 residues in the CDR3. The chain's CDR3 is CASKGQPNTEAFF. The CDR3 nucleotides are TGTGCCAGCAAAGGACAGCCGAACACTGAAGCTTTCTTT.

The genes are TRBV5-4 and TRBJ2-5; tentative D call: TRBD2 (5 bases). This CDR3 is 15 amino acids long. The germline gives CDR1 SGHNT, CDR2 YYREEE (reference sequence). V lost 2 bases and J lost 5, with 16 bases in between. The CDR3 DNA is TGTGCCAGCAGCTTTCCCGGGGAAAAGAGGGAGACCCAGTACTTC. Translating gives CASSFPGEKRETQYF.

The V call is TRBV3-1 (or the pseudogene TRBV3-2), the J call TRBJ2-1; 9 nucleotides line up with TRBD2. Germline V lookup: CDR1 LGHDT, CDR2 YNNKEL (reference sequence). V lost 1 base and J lost 5; bases outside the gene matches: 3. The CDR3 extends over 15 amino acids. CDR3 loop: CASSQGPSGDNEQFF. In nucleotides, the CDR3 is TGTGCCAGCAGCCAAGGCCCTAGCGGGGACAATGAGCAGTTCTTC.

The sample holds a few counts of this clone. J is TRBJ1-5 and V is TRBV27, with a weak D call TRBD1 (6 bases). Trimming cost V 1 base and J 0 bases, with 13 bases left between them. Germline V gene data show CDR1 as MNHEY and CDR2 as SMNVEV (reference sequence). The CDR3 length is 17 residues. The CDR3 sequence: CASSLYQGTHSNQPQHF. The DNA of the CDR3 is TGTGCCAGCAGTTTATATCAGGGGACACATAGCAATCAGCCCCAGCATTTT.

The chain uses TRBV27 and TRBJ1-6; 7 nucleotides line up with TRBD1. Losses at the gene ends were 3 bases for V and 10 bases for J; bases not matched to a gene: 3. The CDR3 consists of 13 residues. The V gene's germline CDR1 is MNHEY and CDR2 SMNVEV (reference sequence). The CDR3 DNA reads TGTGCCAGCAGTTTGACAGGGCAGTCACCCCTCCACTTT. This gives the protein CASSLTGQSPLHF.

The CDR3: CASSLNREGEAFF. The CDR3 region has the DNA TGTGCCAGCAGCTTAAACAGGGAAGGTGAAGCTTTCTTT. The rearrangement links TRBV7-3 to TRBJ1-1, with TRBD1 as a possible D gene (6 bases). CDR1 and CDR2 (germline): SGHTA, FQGTGA. V lost 1 base to trimming and J lost 7 bases, with 10 bases between them. This CDR3 contains 13 residues. The entire variable domain, with the rest obtained from reference TRBV7-3 and TRBJ1-1, is as follows: GAGVSQTPSNKVTEKGKYVELRCDPISGHTALYWYRQSLGQGPEFLIYFQGTGAADDSGLPNDRFFAVRPEGSVSTLKIQRTERGDSAVYLCASSLNREGEAFFGQGTRLTVV.

The rearrangement joins TRBV20-1 to TRBJ1-2; D possibly corresponds to TRBD1 (5 bases). The V gene's germline CDR1 is DFQATT and CDR2 SNEGSKA (reference sequence). This CDR3 region has 11 residues. The CDR3 region is CGARGNYGYTF. The CDR3, as DNA: TGCGGAGCACGGGGGAACTATGGCTACACCTTC.

The rearrangement joins TRBV4-1 to TRBJ2-3; 11 bases line up with TRBD2. The length of the CDR3 is 14 residues. Germline loops: CDR1 MGHRA, CDR2 YSYEKL. Trimming at V came to 3 bases and at J to 7 bases, leaving 3 bases not matched to a gene. The CDR3 DNA is TGCGCCAGCAGCCATAGCGGGGGGGCGTATACGCAGTATTTT. It codes for CASSHSGGAYTQYF.

Of note for this clone: The identical CDR3 is also encoded by other nucleotide sequences in the sample. This rearrangement joins TRBV3-1 (or the pseudogene TRBV3-2) to TRBJ2-3, with no clear D. The CDR3 is 14 residues long. From germline, CDR1 is LGHDT and CDR2 YNNKEL (reference sequence). Trimming removed 4 bases at V and 2 bases at J, with 10 bases between. For the CDR3, the DNA is TGTGCCAGCAGCCGATTGCCAGACACAGATACGCAGTATTTT. Its translation is CASSRLPDTDTQYF.

This chain links TRBV12-2 with TRBJ1-1. TRBV12-2 is listed as a pseudogene. The CDR3 consists of 14 residues. CDR3 loop: CASRSGDGTNEAFF. CDR3 nucleotide sequence: TGTGCAAGTCGCTCCGGGGATGGAACTAATGAAGCTTTCTTT.

The chain uses TRBV5-1 and TRBJ1-1; D unresolved. The CDR3 is 13 amino acids. The germline V and J ends were trimmed by 2 bases and 2 bases, with 7 bases remaining between them. CDR1 and CDR2 (germline): SGHRS, YFSETQ. The CDR3 DNA reads TGCGCCAGCAGCTTCAATCTAAACACTGAAGCTTTCTTT. As protein: CASSFNLNTEAFF.

This clone was detected once. Because the CDR3 is missing its conserved closing phenylalanine or tryptophan, this is likely a read error. The chain couples TRBV29-1 to TRBJ1-2; the D is unclear. CDR3 length: 13 residues. CDR1 is SQVTM, CDR2 ANQGSEA, per germline. Trimming pared 3 bases from V and 4 bases from J, leaving 12 bases between. For the CDR3, the DNA is TGCAGCGTTGAGGAGGCCGGGGTCTATGGCTACACCCTC. Its protein is CSVEEAGVYGYTL.

This chain connects TRBV4-3 to TRBJ2-1, with D possibly being TRBD2 (6 bases). Germline V gene data show CDR1 as LGHNA and CDR2 as YSLEER. The CDR3 length is 14 residues. V dropped 0 bases and J dropped 10 bases, with 13 bases sitting between them. The DNA of the CDR3 is TGCGCCAGCAGCCAAGACTTTGGTGCGGGGGAGCAGTTCTTC. Translating it yields CASSQDFGAGEQFF.

The chain employs TRBV7-6 and TRBJ1-6; 9 bases are shared with TRBD1. The CDR3 extends over 16 amino acids. Germline CDR1 SGHVS, CDR2 FNYEAQ. Trimming removed 5 bases from V and 7 bases from J; junction bases left unmatched: 9. The CDR3 sequence is CASSVGQGLGNSPLHF. The CDR3 bases are TGTGCCAGCAGCGTCGGACAGGGGTTGGGGAATTCACCCCTCCACTTT.

This chain joins TRBV11-2 and TRBJ2-1; 9 bases map to TRBD2. V lost 7 bases, J lost 6 bases, and 10 bases stayed unmatched. From germline, CDR1 is SGHAT and CDR2 FQNNGV. The CDR3 contains 15 residues. This chain's CDR3 is CASTMGGGAINEQFF. The CDR3 nucleotides are TGTGCCAGCACCATGGGCGGGGGGGCTATCAATGAGCAGTTCTTC.

This chain links TRBV7-8 with TRBJ2-5, with 8 bases that match TRBD2. V lost 5 bases and J lost 0; bases outside the gene matches: 8. Germline V CDR1 and CDR2: SGHVS, FQNEAQ. The CDR3 loop spans 16 amino acids. CDR3 DNA: TGTGCCAGCAGCCCCAAGCGGGGGACACACCAAGAGACCCAGTACTTC. Translating gives CASSPKRGTHQETQYF.

J is TRBJ1-4 and V is TRBV11-3, with 9 bases aligning to TRBD1. Trimming at V came to 5 bases and at J to 6 bases, leaving 7 bases not matched to a gene. CDR3 length: 15 residues. Germline lookup yields CDR1 SGHNT and CDR2 YENEEA. CDR3: CASSIYRGPDEKLFF. CDR3 coding DNA: TGTGCCAGCAGCATTTACAGGGGGCCGGATGAAAAACTGTTTTTT.

The V gene is TRBV18, the J gene TRBJ2-7; 7 bases map to TRBD2. Unmatched junction bases numbered 5, after V lost 8 bases and J lost 4 bases. Germline assignment: CDR1 KGHSH and CDR2 LQKENI. This CDR3 contains 12 residues. The CDR3 DNA reads TGTGCCAGCCCACATAGCGGGTACGAGCAGTACTTC. Translated, it gives CASPHSGYEQYF.

This clone was picked up a small number of times. The chain uses TRBV7-9 and TRBJ1-4; D ambiguous. The CDR3 totals 12 residues. The V gene lost 5 bases and the J gene lost 10 bases, with 11 bases spanning the gap. Germline lookup yields CDR1 SEHNR and CDR2 FQNEAQ (reference sequence). The CDR3 is CASSPDLGKLFF. CDR3 sequence (DNA): TGTGCCAGCAGCCCCGACCTAGGAAAACTGTTTTTT. Looking up the rest from reference TRBV7-9 and TRBJ1-4 gives the full variable domain: DTGVSQNPRHKITKRGQNVTFRCDPISEHNRLYWYRQTLGQGPEFLTYFQNEAQLEKSRLLSDRFSAERPKGSFSTLEIQRTEQGDSAMYLCASSPDLGKLFFGSGTQLSVL.

J is TRBJ2-7 and V is TRBV2; 8 bases map to TRBD1. V lost 5 bases to trimming and J lost 1 base; unmatched junction nucleotides: 7. Germline CDR1 SNHLY, CDR2 FYNNEI. CDR3 size: 15 residues. The CDR3 sequence is CASSLDRGGSYEQYF. In DNA, the CDR3 is TGTGCCAGCAGTTTAGACAGGGGAGGATCCTACGAGCAGTACTTC. Full variable domain (remainder filled in from reference TRBV2 and TRBJ2-7): EPEVTQTPSHQVTQMGQEVILRCVPISNHLYFYWYRQILGQKVEFLVSFYNNEISEKSEIFDDQFSVERPDGSNFTLKIRSTKLEDSAMYFCASSLDRGGSYEQYFGPGTRLTVT.

The chain uses TRBV7-9 and TRBJ2-7; 10 bases fit TRBD1. The CDR3 is made up of 16 amino acids. The J segment lost 6 bases and the V segment lost 5 bases, leaving 13 bases of the junction unmatched. Germline V gene lookup returns CDR1 SEHNR and CDR2 FQNEAQ (reference sequence). In DNA, the CDR3 is TGTGCCAGCAGCAATCTTCGGGACAGGGGATCCCTCGAGCAGTACTTC. It specifies CASSNLRDRGSLEQYF.

This sequence joins TRBV4-2 and TRBJ2-5; 11 nucleotides match TRBD2. The ends lost 2 bases at V and 3 bases at J; junction bases unmatched: 5. The CDR3 contains 16 residues. CDR1 and CDR2 (germline): LGHNA, YNFKEQ. The CDR3 protein is CASSQFPSGGKETQYF. DNA for the CDR3: TGTGCCAGCAGCCAATTCCCTAGCGGGGGGAAAGAGACCCAGTACTTC.

The chain is built from TRBV7-9 and TRBJ1-2, with D unclear. Deletions cut 1 base from V and 0 bases from J, with 18 bases between. The CDR3 length is 18 residues. Germline V gives CDR1 SEHNR, CDR2 FQNEAQ (reference sequence). This CDR3 reads CASSLVNRREKSNYGYTF. CDR3 bases: TGTGCCAGCAGCTTAGTAAACCGACGGGAGAAGTCTAACTATGGCTACACCTTC. Using reference TRBV7-9 and TRBJ1-2 for the parts outside the CDR3, the full variable domain is DTGVSQNPRHKITKRGQNVTFRCDPISEHNRLYWYRQTLGQGPEFLTYFQNEAQLEKSRLLSDRFSAERPKGSFSTLEIQRTEQGDSAMYLCASSLVNRREKSNYGYTFGSGTRLTVV.

This clone has just a few counts. The rearrangement joins TRBV30 to TRBJ2-7; unclear D gene. CDR1 is GTSNPN and CDR2 is SVGIG in the germline V gene (reference sequence). This CDR3 has 11 residues. V lost 3 bases, J lost 5 bases, and 8 bases lay in between. DNA of the CDR3: TGTGCCTGGAGCGGCGGCAACGAGCAGTACTTC. Translation: CAWSGGNEQYF.